A selection of T cell receptor beta chains follows, all from one sample in a study of OX40 agonist ivuxolimab in advanced cancers. Sequencing was performed with immunoSEQ multiplex PCR; in TCRdb, only in-frame clones are kept and a portion is missing. Counted here are some 54,000 clones, more than 85% occurring once; the ten biggest clones make up more than 13%. The material sequenced was CD4+ or CD8+ T cells sorted from blood, taken in a trial of the OX40 agonist ivuxolimab. The receptors come from an adult with an advanced solid tumor such as melanoma, head and neck, liver or kidney cancer. Both conserved end residues are part of each CDR3. D genes are given only for firm matches. Some rows have no size entry. The others give once, few or many, or a class for an expanded clone.

V gene: TRBV19; J gene: TRBJ1-5; clone size: NA; D gene: NA; CDR3 DNA: TGTGCCAGTAGTTTGGACAGTTCTTACCAGCCCCAGCATTTT; CDR3 protein: CASSLDSSYQPQHF
V gene: TRBV7-3; J gene: TRBJ2-7; clone size: NA; D gene: NA; CDR3 DNA: TGTGCCAGCAGCCCCGGTGGGTACGAGCAGTACTTC; CDR3 protein: CASSPGGYEQYF
V gene: TRBV5-4; J gene: TRBJ1-6; clone size: NA; D gene: NA; CDR3 DNA: TGTGCCAGCAGCTTACTGGGGAACCCTAATTCACCCCTCCACTTT; CDR3 protein: CASSLLGNPNSPLHF
V gene: TRBV5-6; J gene: TRBJ2-3; clone size: NA; D gene: NA; CDR3 DNA: TGTGCCAGCAGCTTGGGACTAGAAACAGATACGCAGTATTTT; CDR3 protein: CASSLGLETDTQYF
V gene: TRBV15; J gene: TRBJ1-2; clone size: NA; D gene: NA; CDR3 DNA: TGTGCCACCAGCAGAGATCTGGGGACAATATATGGCTACACCTTC; CDR3 protein: CATSRDLGTIYGYTF
V gene: TRBV2; J gene: TRBJ2-2; clone size: few; D gene: TRBD1; CDR3 DNA: TGTGCCAGCAGTCGAGACAGGGACCCCGGGGAGCTGTTTTTT; CDR3 protein: CASSRDRDPGELFF
V gene: TRBV4-1; J gene: TRBJ1-2; clone size: NA; D gene: NA; CDR3 DNA: TGCGCCAGCAGCCAAGTAAACAGCGCGATTTATGGCTACACCTTC; CDR3 protein: CASSQVNSAIYGYTF
V gene: TRBV4-1; J gene: TRBJ1-2; clone size: NA; D gene: TRBD1; CDR3 DNA: TGCGCCAGCAGCCACCCTCGGGACAGCGGAAACTATGGCTACACCTTC; CDR3 protein: CASSHPRDSGNYGYTF
V gene: TRBV30; J gene: TRBJ2-7; clone size: NA; D gene: NA; CDR3 DNA: TGTGCCTGGAGTGCGACAGACTACGAGCAGTACTTC; CDR3 protein: CAWSATDYEQYF
V gene: TRBV6-5; J gene: TRBJ1-2; clone size: NA; D gene: NA; CDR3 DNA: TGTGCCAGCAGTCTAGAGTGGAGGGATGGCTACACCTTC; CDR3 protein: CASSLEWRDGYTF
V gene: TRBV5-1; J gene: TRBJ2-7; clone size: NA; D gene: TRBD2; CDR3 DNA: TGCGCCAGCAGTACCGGGACTAGCGGCCTCTACGAGCAGTACTTC; CDR3 protein: CASSTGTSGLYEQYF
V gene: TRBV4-1; J gene: TRBJ2-7; clone size: NA; D gene: TRBD1; CDR3 DNA: TGCGCCAGCAGCCCTCTCCTCCGGGACAGGGTCCACGAGCAGTACTTC; CDR3 protein: CASSPLLRDRVHEQYF
V gene: TRBV7-9; J gene: TRBJ2-7; clone size: NA; D gene: TRBD1; CDR3 DNA: TGTGCCAGCAGCAACGGACAGGGTCCCAACGAGCAGTACTTC; CDR3 protein: CASSNGQGPNEQYF
V gene: TRBV7-9; J gene: TRBJ2-1; clone size: NA; D gene: NA; CDR3 DNA: TGTGCCAGCAGCTTACCGGGGTTGGCCTACAATGAGCAGTTCTTC; CDR3 protein: CASSLPGLAYNEQFF